The clone carrying this T cell receptor (beta chain) was seen a few times. Sequencing was performed with immunoSEQ multiplex PCR; in TCRdb, only in-frame clones are kept and a portion is missing. The sample carries about 150,000 clones, about 88% recorded once. The sample is drawn from a study of blood T cell repertoires in COVID-19. Study summary: T cells, B-cell-depleted T cells, or PBMCs supplied cDNA or gDNA.

V gave up 5 bases and J gave up 1 base; unmatched junction bases: 4. Germline V CDR1 and CDR2: MNHEY, SVGAGI. There are 15 residues in the CDR3. Sequencing was carried out using peripheral blood. This chain uses TRBV6-5 with TRBJ1-3; TRBD1 aligns across 8 bases. The TCR sequence derives from a woman in her seventies with acute or convalescent COVID-19. CDR3 loop: CASSPDRASGNTIYF. The CDR3 nucleotides read TGTGCCAGCAGTCCGGACAGGGCTTCTGGAAACACCATATATTTT.